This T cell receptor (beta chain) was recorded in a study of CD8 T cells in Susac syndrome. For the study at large: At the time of blood draw, patients with Susac syndrome were therapy-naive, receiving corticosteroids, or receiving intravenous immunoglobulin alone.

This clonotype has a count of ten or more. Reverse transcription of about 0.5 to 1 ug RNA used random hexamers. TCRdb reprocessed the immunoSEQ multiplex PCR reads via MiXCR and lists one record per CDR3 protein. Seen here are under 300,000 distinct CDR3 sequences, 90% to 97% observed once, and the top ten hold approximately 0.1%. Trimming removed 0 bases at V and 7 bases at J, with 0 bases between. Germline V lookup: CDR1 LGHDT, CDR2 YNNKEL (reference sequence). This CDR3 has 10 residues. The V gene is TRBV3-1, the J gene TRBJ2-5; unclear D gene. This clonotype originated in a human donor with Susac syndrome. The sample was CD4+ T cells from PBMCs. CDR3 protein: CASSQETQYF. CDR3 DNA: TGTGCCAGCAGCCAAGAGACCCAGTACTTC.